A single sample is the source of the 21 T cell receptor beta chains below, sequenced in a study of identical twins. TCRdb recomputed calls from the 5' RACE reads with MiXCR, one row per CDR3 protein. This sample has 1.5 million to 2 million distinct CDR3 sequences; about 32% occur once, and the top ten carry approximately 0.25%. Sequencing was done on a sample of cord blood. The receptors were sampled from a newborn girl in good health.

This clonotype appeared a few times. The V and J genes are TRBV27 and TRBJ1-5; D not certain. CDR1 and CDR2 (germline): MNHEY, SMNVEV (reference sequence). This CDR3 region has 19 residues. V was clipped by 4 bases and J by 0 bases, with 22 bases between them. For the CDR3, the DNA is TGTGCCAGCAGTTCCCGACTATATTCACCGTCCTATAGCAATCAGCCCCAGCATTTT. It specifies CASSSRLYSPSYSNQPQHF.

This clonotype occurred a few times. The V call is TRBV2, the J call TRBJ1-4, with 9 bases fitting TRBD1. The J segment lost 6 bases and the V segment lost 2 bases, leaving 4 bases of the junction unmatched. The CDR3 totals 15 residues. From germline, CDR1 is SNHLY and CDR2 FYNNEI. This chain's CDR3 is CASSERDREDEKLFF. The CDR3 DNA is TGTGCCAGCAGTGAACGGGACAGGGAGGATGAAAAACTGTTTTTT.

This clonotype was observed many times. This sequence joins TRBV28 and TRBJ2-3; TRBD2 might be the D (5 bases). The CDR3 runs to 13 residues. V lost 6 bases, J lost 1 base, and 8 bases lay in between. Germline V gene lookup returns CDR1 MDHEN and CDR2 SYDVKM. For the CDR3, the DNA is TGTGCCAGCAGGAGGGTGGGCACAGATACGCAGTATTTT. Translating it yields CASRRVGTDTQYF.

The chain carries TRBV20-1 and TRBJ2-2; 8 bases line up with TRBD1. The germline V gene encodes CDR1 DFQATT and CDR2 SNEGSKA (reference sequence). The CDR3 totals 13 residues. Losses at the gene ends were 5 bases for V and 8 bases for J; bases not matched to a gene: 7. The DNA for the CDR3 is TGCAGTGCTTTGGACAGGGCATATGGGGAGCTGTTTTTT. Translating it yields CSALDRAYGELFF.

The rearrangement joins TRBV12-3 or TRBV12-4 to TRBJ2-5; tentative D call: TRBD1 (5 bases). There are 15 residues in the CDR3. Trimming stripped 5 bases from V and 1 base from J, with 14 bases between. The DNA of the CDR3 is TGTGCCAGCAGTCCTTACAGGTGGCCCCAAGAGACCCAGTACTTC. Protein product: CASSPYRWPQETQYF.

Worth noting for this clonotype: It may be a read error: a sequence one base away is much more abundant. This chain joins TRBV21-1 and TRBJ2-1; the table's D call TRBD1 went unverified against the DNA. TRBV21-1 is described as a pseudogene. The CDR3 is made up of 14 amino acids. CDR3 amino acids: CASRGGGSYNERFF. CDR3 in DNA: TGTGCCAGCCGGGGGGGCGGATCCTACAATGAGCGGTTCTTC.

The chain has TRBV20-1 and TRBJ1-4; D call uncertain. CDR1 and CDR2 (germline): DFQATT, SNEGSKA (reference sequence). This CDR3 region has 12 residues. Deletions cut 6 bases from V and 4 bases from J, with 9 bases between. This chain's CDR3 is CSARRSNEKLFF. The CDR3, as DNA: TGCAGTGCCCGCAGGAGTAATGAAAAACTGTTTTTT.

This CDR3 is CSASKVAGRLYEQYF. DNA for the CDR3: TGCAGTGCTAGTAAGGTAGCGGGGCGGTTATATGAGCAGTACTTC. The rearrangement uses TRBV20-1 and TRBJ2-5, with 8 bases that match TRBD2. Germline V lookup: CDR1 DFQATT, CDR2 SNEGSKA (reference sequence). Losses at the gene ends were 3 bases for V and 11 bases for J; bases not matched to a gene: 17. The CDR3 loop spans 15 amino acids.

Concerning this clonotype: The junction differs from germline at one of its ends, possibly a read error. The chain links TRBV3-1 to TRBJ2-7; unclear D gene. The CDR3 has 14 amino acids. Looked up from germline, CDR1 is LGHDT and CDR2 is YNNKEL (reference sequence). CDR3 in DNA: TGCGCCAGCAGCCTTGGATGGAACTACAATGAGCAGTACTTC. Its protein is CASSLGWNYNEQYF.

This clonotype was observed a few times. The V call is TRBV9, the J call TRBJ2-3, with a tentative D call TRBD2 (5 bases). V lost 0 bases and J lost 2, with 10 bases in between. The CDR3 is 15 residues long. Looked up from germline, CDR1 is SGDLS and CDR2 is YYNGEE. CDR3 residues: CASSVVGEITDTQYF. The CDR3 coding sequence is TGTGCCAGCAGCGTAGTCGGGGAAATCACAGATACGCAGTATTTT.

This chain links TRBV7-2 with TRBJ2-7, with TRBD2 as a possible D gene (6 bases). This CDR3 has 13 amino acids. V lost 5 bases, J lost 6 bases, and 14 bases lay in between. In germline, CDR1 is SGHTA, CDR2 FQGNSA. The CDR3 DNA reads TGTGCCAGCAGCACGTCGACTAGAGGCGAGCAGTACTTC. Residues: CASSTSTRGEQYF. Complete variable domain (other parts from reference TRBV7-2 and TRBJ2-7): GAGVSQSPSNKVTEKGKDVELRCDPISGHTALYWYRQSLGQGLEFLIYFQGNSAPDKSGLPSDRFSAERTGGSVSTLTIQRTQQEDSAVYLCASSTSTRGEQYFGPGTRLTVT.

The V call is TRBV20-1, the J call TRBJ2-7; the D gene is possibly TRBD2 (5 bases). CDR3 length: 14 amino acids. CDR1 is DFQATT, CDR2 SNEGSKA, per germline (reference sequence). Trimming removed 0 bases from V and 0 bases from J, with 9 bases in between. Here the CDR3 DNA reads TGCAGTGCTAGAGAGAGGGTGGGCTCCTACGAGCAGTACTTC. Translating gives CSARERVGSYEQYF.

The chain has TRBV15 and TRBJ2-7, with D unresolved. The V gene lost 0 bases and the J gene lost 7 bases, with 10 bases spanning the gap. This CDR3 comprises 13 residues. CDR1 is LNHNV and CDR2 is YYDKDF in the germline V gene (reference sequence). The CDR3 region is CATSRDHYNEQYF. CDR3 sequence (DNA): TGTGCCACCAGCAGAGATCACTACAATGAGCAGTACTTC.

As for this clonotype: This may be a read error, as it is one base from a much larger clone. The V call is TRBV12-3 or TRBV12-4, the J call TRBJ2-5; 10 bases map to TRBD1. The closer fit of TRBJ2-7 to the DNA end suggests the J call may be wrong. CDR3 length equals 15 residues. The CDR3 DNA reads TGTACCAGCAGTTTCCCGGGACAGGGGCTGTACGAGCAGTACTTC. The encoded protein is CTSSFPGQGLYEQYF.

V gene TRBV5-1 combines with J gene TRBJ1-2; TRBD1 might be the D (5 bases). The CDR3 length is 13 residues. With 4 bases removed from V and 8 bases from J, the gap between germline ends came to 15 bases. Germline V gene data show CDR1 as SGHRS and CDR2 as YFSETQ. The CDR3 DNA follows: TGCGCCAGCAGCCCGCAGGGACTCTCCGGCTACACCTTC. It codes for CASSPQGLSGYTF.

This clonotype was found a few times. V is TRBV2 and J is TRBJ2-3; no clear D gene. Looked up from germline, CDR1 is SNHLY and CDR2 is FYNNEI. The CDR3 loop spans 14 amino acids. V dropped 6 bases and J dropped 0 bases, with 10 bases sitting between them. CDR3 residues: CASRRPSSTDTQYF. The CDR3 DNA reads TGTGCCAGCAGGAGACCCTCTAGCACAGATACGCAGTATTTT.

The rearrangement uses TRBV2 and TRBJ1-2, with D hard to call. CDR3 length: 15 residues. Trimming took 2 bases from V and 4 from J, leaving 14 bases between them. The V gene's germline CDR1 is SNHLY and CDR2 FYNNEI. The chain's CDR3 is CASSELVQIFYGYTF. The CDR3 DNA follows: TGTGCCAGCAGTGAACTGGTACAGATCTTCTATGGCTACACCTTC.

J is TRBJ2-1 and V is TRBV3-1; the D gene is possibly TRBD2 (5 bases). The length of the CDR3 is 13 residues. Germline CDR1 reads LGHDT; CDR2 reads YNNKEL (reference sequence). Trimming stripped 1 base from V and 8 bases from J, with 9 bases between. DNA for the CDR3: TGTGCCAGCAGCCAAGCCCTAGCTTATGAGCAGTTCTTC. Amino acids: CASSQALAYEQFF.

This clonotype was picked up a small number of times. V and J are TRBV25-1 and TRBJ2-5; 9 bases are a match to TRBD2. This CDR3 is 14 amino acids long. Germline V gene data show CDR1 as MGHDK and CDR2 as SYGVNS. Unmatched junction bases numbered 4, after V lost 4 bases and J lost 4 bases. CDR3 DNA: TGTGCCAGCAGTGTACCACTAGCGGGAGAGACCCAGTACTTC. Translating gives CASSVPLAGETQYF. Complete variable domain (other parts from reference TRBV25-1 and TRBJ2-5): EADIYQTPRYLVIGTGKKITLECSQTMGHDKMYWYQQDPGMELHLIHYSYGVNSTEKGDLSSESTVSRIRTEHFPLTLESARPSHTSQYLCASSVPLAGETQYFGPGTRLLVL.

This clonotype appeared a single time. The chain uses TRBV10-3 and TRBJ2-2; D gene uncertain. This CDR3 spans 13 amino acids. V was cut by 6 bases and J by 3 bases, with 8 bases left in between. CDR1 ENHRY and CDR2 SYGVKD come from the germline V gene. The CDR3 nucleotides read TGTGCCATCAGGGGTGGATACACCGGGGAGCTGTTTTTT. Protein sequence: CAIRGGYTGELFF.

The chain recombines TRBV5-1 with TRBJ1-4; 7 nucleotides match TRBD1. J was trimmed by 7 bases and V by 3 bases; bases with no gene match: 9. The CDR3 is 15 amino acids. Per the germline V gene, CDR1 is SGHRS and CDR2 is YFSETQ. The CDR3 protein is CASSSGTAGSEKLFF. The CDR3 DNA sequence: TGCGCCAGCAGCTCCGGGACAGCCGGAAGTGAAAAACTGTTTTTT.